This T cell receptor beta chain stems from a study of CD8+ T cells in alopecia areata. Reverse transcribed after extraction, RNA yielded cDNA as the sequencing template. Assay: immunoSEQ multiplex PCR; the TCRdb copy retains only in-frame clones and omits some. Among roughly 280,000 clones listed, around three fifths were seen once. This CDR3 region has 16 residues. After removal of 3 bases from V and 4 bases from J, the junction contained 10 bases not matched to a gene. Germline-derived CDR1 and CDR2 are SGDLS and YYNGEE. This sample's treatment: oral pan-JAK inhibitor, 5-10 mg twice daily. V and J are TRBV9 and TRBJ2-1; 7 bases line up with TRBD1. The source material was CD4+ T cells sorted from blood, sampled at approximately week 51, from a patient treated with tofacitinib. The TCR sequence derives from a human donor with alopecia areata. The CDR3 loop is CASSGPGQSFYNEQFF. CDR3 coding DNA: TGTGCCAGCAGCGGCCCGGGACAGAGCTTTTACAATGAGCAGTTCTTC.